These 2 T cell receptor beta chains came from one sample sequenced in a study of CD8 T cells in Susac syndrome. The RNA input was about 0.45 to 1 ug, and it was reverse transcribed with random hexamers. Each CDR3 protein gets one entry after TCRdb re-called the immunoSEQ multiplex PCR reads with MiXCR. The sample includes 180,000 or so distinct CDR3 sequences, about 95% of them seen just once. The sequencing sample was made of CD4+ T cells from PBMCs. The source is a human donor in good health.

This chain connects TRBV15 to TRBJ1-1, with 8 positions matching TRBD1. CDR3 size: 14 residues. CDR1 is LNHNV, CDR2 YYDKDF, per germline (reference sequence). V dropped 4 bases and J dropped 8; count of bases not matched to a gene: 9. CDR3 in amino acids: CATSKTGQGPEAFF. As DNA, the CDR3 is TGTGCCACCAGCAAAACAGGACAGGGCCCAGAAGCTTTCTTT. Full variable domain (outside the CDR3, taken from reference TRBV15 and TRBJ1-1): DAMVIQNPRYQVTQFGKPVTLSCSQTLNHNVMYWYQQKSSQAPKLLFHYYDKDFNNEADTPDNFQSRRPNTSFCFLDIRSPGLGDTAMYLCATSKTGQGPEAFFGQGTRLTVV.

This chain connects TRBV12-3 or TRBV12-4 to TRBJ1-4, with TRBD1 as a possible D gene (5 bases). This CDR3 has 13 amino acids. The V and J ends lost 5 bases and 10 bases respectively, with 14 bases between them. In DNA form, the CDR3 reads TGTGCCAGCAGTCGACCCGACGACAGAAAACTGTTTTTT. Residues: CASSRPDDRKLFF.